These 8 T cell receptor beta chains share one sample of origin, sequenced in a study of metastatic and nonmetastatic thyroid tumors. TCRdb re-called the PCR reads with MiXCR. The table includes tens of thousands of clones, roughly 13% detected once. Until they underwent thyroid surgery, no patient had received any treatment. Input material: blood. The receptors here all came from a female donor with papillary thyroid cancer or a benign thyroid nodule (not recorded which). Some clones in this sample may be carry-over from other donors' samples.

This clone was observed many times. The chain carries TRBV6-2 or TRBV6-3 and TRBJ2-5; D is undetermined. Germline values: CDR1 MNHEY, CDR2 SVGEGT. Trimming stripped 2 bases from V and 5 bases from J, with 9 bases between. The CDR3 loop spans 13 amino acids. The CDR3 spells CASSYREWETQYF. The CDR3 coding sequence is TGTGCCAGCAGTTACAGGGAATGGGAGACCCAGTACTTC.

The rearrangement links TRBV7-2 to TRBJ2-1, with D maybe TRBD2 (6 bases). V was pared by 2 bases and J by 2 bases, with 10 bases between. CDR1 and CDR2 from the germline V gene are SGHTA and FQGNSA. The CDR3 is 15 residues long. The CDR3 loop is CASSLNSGAYNEQFF. The CDR3 DNA follows: TGTGCCAGCAGCTTAAATAGCGGAGCCTACAATGAGCAGTTCTTC.

This clone was seen ten or more times. This rearrangement joins TRBV5-1 to TRBJ1-3; tentative D call: TRBD1 (6 bases). Germline CDR1 and CDR2: SGHRS and YFSETQ. This CDR3 comprises 15 residues. V lost 4 bases to trimming and J lost 2 bases, with 13 bases between them. CDR3 bases: TGCGCCAGCAGCGGGGGGGGCGCCCCTGGAAACACCATATATTTT. Translated, it gives CASSGGGAPGNTIYF.

Points on this clone: A much larger clone sits a single nucleotide away, making a read error possible. The chain joins TRBV29-1 to TRBJ1-2; a possible D gene is TRBD1 (6 bases). V was cut by 0 bases and J by 6 bases, with 8 bases left in between. Germline CDR1 and CDR2: SQVTM and ANQGSEA. The CDR3 is made up of 12 amino acids. The CDR3 nucleotides are TGCAGCGTTGAAGAGGGACATAATGGCTACACCTTC. The encoded protein is CSVEEGHNGYTF.

This clone was counted ten times or more. This sequence joins TRBV25-1 and TRBJ2-3, with a possible D match to TRBD2 (5 bases). The germline gives CDR1 MGHDK, CDR2 SYGVNS. This CDR3 has 15 residues. Trimming stripped 4 bases from V and 5 bases from J, with 16 bases between. CDR3 in amino acids: CASSARAEKGDTQYF. For the CDR3, the DNA is TGTGCCAGCAGTGCGCGAGCGGAGAAGGGAGATACGCAGTATTTT.

This clone showed up many times. V usage is TRBV25-1 and J usage is TRBJ2-2; D is unclear. Per germline, CDR1 MGHDK and CDR2 SYGVNS. The CDR3 totals 15 residues. Between the trimmed V and J ends, which lost 1 base and 8 bases, there was a span of 14 bases. CDR3 coding DNA: TGTGCCAGCAGTGAATCGGCAGACCCCAGGGGGGAGCTGTTTTTT. It yields the protein CASSESADPRGELFF. The full variable domain, completed using reference TRBV25-1 and TRBJ2-2, is EADIYQTPRYLVIGTGKKITLECSQTMGHDKMYWYQQDPGMELHLIHYSYGVNSTEKGDLSSESTVSRIRTEHFPLTLESARPSHTSQYLCASSESADPRGELFFGEGSRLTVL.

The chain uses TRBV9 and TRBJ2-7, with TRBD2 matching 11 bases. Germline-derived CDR1 and CDR2 are SGDLS and YYNGEE. This CDR3 is built from 17 residues. V was clipped by 0 bases and J by 4 bases; unmatched bases: 9. CDR3 protein: CASSVDSSGRSTYEQYF. The DNA for the CDR3 is TGTGCCAGCAGCGTAGACTCTAGCGGGAGGTCTACTTACGAGCAGTACTTC.

The rearrangement joins TRBV12-3 or TRBV12-4 to TRBJ1-1; D call uncertain. V lost 5 bases to trimming and J lost 4 bases, with 11 bases between them. The CDR3 consists of 13 residues. This CDR3 is CASSEGPSTEAFF. The DNA of the CDR3 is TGTGCCAGCAGTGAAGGACCATCCACTGAAGCTTTCTTT.